This T cell receptor beta chain is drawn from a study of graft-versus-host responses after intestinal transplantation. Only in-frame clones appear in the TCRdb table, and some are missing; sequencing was by immunoSEQ multiplex PCR. The sample carries under 140,000 clones, roughly 93% recorded once. Germline V gene data show CDR1 as SGHDT and CDR2 as YYEEEE. With V trimmed by 4 bases and J by 4 bases, 4 bases remained unmatched. The CDR3 extends over 14 amino acids. Notes on this clone: Its target is unknown.

The sample was unstimulated CD8+ T cells sorted from spleen or lymph node cells, taken before intestinal transplant. The chain employs TRBV5-6 and TRBJ1-2; the match to TRBD1 covers 10 bases. This TCR derives from a human donor who received an intestinal transplant. CDR3 protein: CASSQGTGAYGYTF. DNA for the CDR3: TGTGCCAGCAGCCAAGGGACAGGGGCCTATGGCTACACCTTC. Looking up the rest from reference TRBV5-6 and TRBJ1-2 gives the full variable domain: DAGVTQSPTHLIKTRGQQVTLRCSPKSGHDTVSWYQQALGQGPQFIFQYYEEEERQRGNFPDRFSGHQFPNYSSELNVNALLLGDSALYLCASSQGTGAYGYTFGSGTRLTVV.